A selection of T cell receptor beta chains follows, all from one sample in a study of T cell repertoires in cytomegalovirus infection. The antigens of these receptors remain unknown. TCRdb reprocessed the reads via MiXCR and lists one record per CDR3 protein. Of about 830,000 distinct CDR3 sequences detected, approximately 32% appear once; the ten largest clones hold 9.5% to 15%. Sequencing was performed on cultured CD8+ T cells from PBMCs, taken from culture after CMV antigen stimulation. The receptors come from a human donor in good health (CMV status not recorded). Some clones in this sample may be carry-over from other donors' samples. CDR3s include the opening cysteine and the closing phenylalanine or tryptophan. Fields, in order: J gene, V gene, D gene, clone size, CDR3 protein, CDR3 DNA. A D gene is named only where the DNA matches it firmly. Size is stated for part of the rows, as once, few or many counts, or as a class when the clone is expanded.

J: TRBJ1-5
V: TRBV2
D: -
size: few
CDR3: CASSEEGARFNQPQHF
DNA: TGTGCCAGCAGTGAAGAAGGGGCCCGCTTTAATCAGCCCCAGCATTTT

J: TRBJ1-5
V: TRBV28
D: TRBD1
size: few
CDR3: CASSPSEGARIQPQHF
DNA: TGTGCCAGCAGTCCCTCGGAGGGGGCAAGGATCCAGCCCCAGCATTTT

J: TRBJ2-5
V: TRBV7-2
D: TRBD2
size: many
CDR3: CASSLAPGLAGGPETQYF
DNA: TGTGCCAGCAGCTTAGCGCCCGGACTAGCGGGGGGCCCAGAGACCCAGTACTTC

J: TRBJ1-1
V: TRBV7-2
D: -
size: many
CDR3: CASSFREVFTEAFF
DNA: TGTGCCAGCAGCTTCCGGGAGGTGTTCACTGAAGCTTTCTTT

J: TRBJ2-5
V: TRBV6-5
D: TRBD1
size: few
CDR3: CASSYTTGLETQYF
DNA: TGTGCCAGCAGTTACACGACAGGGCTGGAGACCCAGTACTTC

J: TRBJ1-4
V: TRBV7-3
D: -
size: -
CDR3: CASSPVVGGNEKLFF
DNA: TGTGCCAGCAGCCCCGTCGTTGGGGGCAACGAAAAACTGTTTTTT

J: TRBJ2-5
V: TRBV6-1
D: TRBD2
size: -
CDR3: CASRERGVGGETQYF
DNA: TGTGCCAGCAGGGAGCGGGGGGTCGGTGGGGAGACCCAGTACTTC

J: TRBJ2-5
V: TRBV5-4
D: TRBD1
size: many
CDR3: CASSPLSQGAETQYF
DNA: TGTGCCAGCAGCCCCCTTTCACAGGGGGCCGAGACCCAGTACTTC

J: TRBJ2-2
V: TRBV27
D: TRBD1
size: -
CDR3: CVSSLDGQGSGELFF
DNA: TGTGTCAGCAGTTTAGATGGACAGGGCAGCGGGGAGCTGTTTTTT

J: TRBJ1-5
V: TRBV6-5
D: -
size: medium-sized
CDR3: CASSMTGWQPQHF
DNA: TGTGCCAGCAGTATGACAGGATGGCAGCCCCAGCATTTT

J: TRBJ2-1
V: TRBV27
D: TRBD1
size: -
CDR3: CASSKPGTAAYNEQFF
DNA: TGTGCCAGCAGTAAACCCGGGACAGCAGCCTACAATGAGCAGTTCTTC

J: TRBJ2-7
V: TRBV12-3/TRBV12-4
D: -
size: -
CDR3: CASSFLQYEQYF
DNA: TGTGCCAGCAGTTTTTTACAATACGAGCAGTACTTC

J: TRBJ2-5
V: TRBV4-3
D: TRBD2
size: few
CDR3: CASSQDGWLAGSETQYF
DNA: TGCGCCAGCAGCCAAGATGGATGGCTAGCGGGGTCTGAGACCCAGTACTTC

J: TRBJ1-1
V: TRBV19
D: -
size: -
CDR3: CASKINTEAFF
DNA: TGTGCCAGTAAGATCAACACTGAAGCTTTCTTT

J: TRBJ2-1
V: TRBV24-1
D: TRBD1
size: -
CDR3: CATSDTQGGEQFF
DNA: TGTGCCACCAGTGATACACAGGGGGGTGAGCAGTTCTTC

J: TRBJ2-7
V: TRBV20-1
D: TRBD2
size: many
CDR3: CSAREGTSGGKEQYF
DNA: TGCAGTGCCAGAGAAGGGACTAGCGGGGGGAAAGAGCAGTACTTC

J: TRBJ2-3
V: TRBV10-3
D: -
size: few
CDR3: CAITPGDTDTQYF
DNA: TGTGCCATCACTCCGGGGGACACAGATACGCAGTATTTT

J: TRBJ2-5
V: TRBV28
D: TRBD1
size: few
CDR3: CASSSGGRIETQYF
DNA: TGTGCCAGCAGTTCAGGGGGTCGGATAGAGACCCAGTACTTC

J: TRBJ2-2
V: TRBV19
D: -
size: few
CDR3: CASSIVAHTGELFF
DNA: TGTGCCAGTAGTATAGTAGCCCACACCGGGGAGCTGTTTTTT

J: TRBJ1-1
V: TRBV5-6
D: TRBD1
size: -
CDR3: CASSLYQGAATEAFF
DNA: TGTGCCAGCAGCTTGTACCAGGGGGCGGCCACTGAAGCTTTCTTT

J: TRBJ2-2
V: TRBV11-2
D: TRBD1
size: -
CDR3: CASSLPTGGITGELFF
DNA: TGTGCCAGCAGCTTACCCACAGGGGGGATCACCGGGGAGCTGTTTTTT

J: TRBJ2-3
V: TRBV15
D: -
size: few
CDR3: CATSPFLSGNSTDTQYF
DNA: TGTGCCACCAGCCCTTTCCTTAGCGGAAATAGCACAGATACGCAGTATTTT

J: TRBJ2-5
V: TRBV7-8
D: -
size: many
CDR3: CASSLGAALQETQYF
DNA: TGTGCCAGCAGCTTAGGGGCTGCTCTCCAAGAGACCCAGTACTTC

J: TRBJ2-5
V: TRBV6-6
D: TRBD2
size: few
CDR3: CASTIRGLAGGEETQYF
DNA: TGTGCCAGCACTATACGTGGACTAGCGGGGGGAGAAGAGACCCAGTACTTC

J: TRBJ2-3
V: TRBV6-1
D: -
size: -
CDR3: CASSEKGGTDTQYF
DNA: TGTGCCAGCAGTGAAAAAGGGGGCACAGATACGCAGTATTTT

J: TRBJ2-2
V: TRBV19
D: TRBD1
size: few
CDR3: CASSIDSGRTGPYWGELFF
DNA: TGTGCCAGTAGTATAGACTCGGGACGGACAGGGCCGTACTGGGGGGAGCTGTTTTTT

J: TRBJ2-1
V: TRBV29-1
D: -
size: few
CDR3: CSVEGLEEQSYNEQFF
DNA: TGCAGCGTTGAGGGACTTGAGGAGCAGTCCTACAATGAGCAGTTCTTC

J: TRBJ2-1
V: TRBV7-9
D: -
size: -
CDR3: CASSFAGHNEQFF
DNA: TGTGCCAGCAGCTTCGCGGGCCACAATGAGCAGTTCTTC

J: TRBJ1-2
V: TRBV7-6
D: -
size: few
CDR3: CASSPLRGSYGYTF
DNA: TGTGCCAGCAGTCCCTTGAGGGGCAGCTATGGCTACACCTTC

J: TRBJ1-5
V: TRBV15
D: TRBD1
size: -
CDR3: CATSSWGQGIQPQHF
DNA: TGTGCCACCAGCTCCTGGGGACAGGGGATCCAGCCCCAGCATTTT

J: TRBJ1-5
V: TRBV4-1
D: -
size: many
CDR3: CASSQERGIGNQPQHF
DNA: TGCGCCAGCAGCCAAGAAAGGGGGATAGGCAATCAGCCCCAGCATTTT

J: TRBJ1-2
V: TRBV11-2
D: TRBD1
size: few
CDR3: CASSLGQRRSGQRYGYTF
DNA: TGTGCCAGCAGCTTAGGCCAAAGACGGTCGGGACAGCGCTATGGCTACACCTTC

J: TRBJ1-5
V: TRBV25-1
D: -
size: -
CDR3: CASGTVSNQPQHF
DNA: TGTGCCAGTGGGACGGTTAGCAATCAGCCCCAGCATTTT

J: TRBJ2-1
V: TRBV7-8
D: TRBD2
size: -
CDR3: CASSLVGGGDEQFF
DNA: TGTGCCAGCAGCTTAGTGGGGGGGGGGGATGAGCAGTTCTTC

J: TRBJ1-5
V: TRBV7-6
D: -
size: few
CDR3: CASSLGWGVDQPQHF
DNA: TGTGCCAGCAGCTTAGGGTGGGGGGTTGATCAGCCCCAGCATTTT

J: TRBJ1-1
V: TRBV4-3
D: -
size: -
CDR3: CASSPLGQSAEAFF
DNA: TGCGCCAGCAGCCCTCTCGGACAGTCCGCTGAAGCTTTCTTT

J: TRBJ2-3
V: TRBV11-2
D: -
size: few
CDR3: CASSLKQLSTDTQYF
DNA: TGTGCCAGCAGCTTAAAACAGCTTAGCACAGATACGCAGTATTTT

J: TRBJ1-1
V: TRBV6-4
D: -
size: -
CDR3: CASSDNSYINTEAFF
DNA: TGTGCCAGCAGTGACAACAGCTACATAAACACTGAAGCTTTCTTT

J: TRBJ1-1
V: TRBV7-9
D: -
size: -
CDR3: CVSSPGGRDADTEAFF
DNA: TGTGTCAGCAGCCCCGGGGGCAGGGATGCGGACACTGAAGCTTTCTTT

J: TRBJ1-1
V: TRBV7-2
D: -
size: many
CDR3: CASSLGTENTEAFF
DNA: TGTGCCAGCAGCTTGGGCACAGAGAACACTGAAGCTTTCTTT

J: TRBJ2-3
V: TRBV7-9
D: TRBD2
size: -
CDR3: CASSWPASGGDGGTDTQYF
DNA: TGTGCCAGCAGCTGGCCGGCTAGCGGGGGAGATGGAGGCACAGATACGCAGTATTTT

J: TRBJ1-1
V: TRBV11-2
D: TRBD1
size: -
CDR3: CASSARQGAILDTEAFF
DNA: TGTGCCAGCAGCGCCAGACAGGGGGCCATTTTGGACACTGAAGCTTTCTTT

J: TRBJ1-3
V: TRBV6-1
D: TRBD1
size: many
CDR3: CASKKQGSSGNTIYF
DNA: TGTGCCAGCAAAAAACAGGGGTCCTCTGGAAACACCATATATTTT

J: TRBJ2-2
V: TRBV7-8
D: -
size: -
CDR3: CASSPPPRAGGIGWDTGELFF
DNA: TGTGCCAGCAGCCCACCCCCCAGGGCAGGGGGGATTGGTTGGGACACCGGGGAGCTGTTTTTT

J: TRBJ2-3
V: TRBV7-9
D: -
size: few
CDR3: CASSLGDGRGQKLSDTQYF
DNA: TGTGCCAGCAGCTTAGGAGATGGGAGGGGACAGAAACTTTCAGATACGCAGTATTTT

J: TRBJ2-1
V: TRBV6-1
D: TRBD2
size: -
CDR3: CASSSSGGSGAADEQFF
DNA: TGTGCCAGCAGTTCTTCCGGGGGGAGCGGGGCGGCCGATGAGCAGTTCTTC

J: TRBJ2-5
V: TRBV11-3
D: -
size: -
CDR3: CASSPGRGPQETQYF
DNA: TGTGCCAGCAGCCCGGGGCGGGGGCCCCAAGAGACCCAGTACTTC

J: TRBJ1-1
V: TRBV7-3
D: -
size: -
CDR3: CASSPEPDSLEAFF
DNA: TGTGCCAGCAGCCCCGAACCTGACTCCCTTGAAGCTTTCTTT

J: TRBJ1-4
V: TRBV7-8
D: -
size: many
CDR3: CASSYGQNNEKLFF
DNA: TGTGCCAGCAGCTACGGGCAGAATAATGAAAAACTGTTTTTT

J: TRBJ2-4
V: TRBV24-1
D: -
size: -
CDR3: CATSDPSTEAKNIQYF
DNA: TGTGCCACCAGTGACCCCTCGACAGAAGCCAAAAACATTCAGTACTTC

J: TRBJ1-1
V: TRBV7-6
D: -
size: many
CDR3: CASSPGHNTEAFF
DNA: TGTGCCAGCAGCCCCGGACATAACACTGAAGCTTTCTTT

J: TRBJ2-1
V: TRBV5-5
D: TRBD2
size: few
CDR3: CASSLGLSGGTRAYEQFF
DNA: TGTGCCAGCAGCTTGGGGTTAAGCGGGGGGACCAGGGCCTACGAGCAGTTCTTC

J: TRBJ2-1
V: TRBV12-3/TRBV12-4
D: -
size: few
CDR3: CASIMSGSYNEQFF
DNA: TGTGCCAGCATTATGTCAGGCTCCTACAATGAGCAGTTCTTC

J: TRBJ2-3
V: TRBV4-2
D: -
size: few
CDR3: CASSVEGTTDTQYF
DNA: TGTGCCAGCAGCGTAGAAGGGACCACAGATACGCAGTATTTT

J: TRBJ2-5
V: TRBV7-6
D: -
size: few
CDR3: CASSVRDPQETQYF
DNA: TGTGCCAGCAGCGTCCGGGACCCCCAAGAGACCCAGTACTTC